The present T cell receptor (beta chain) was sequenced within a study of T cells in Graves' hyperthyroidism and ophthalmopathy. With regard to this clonotype: The antigen remains undetermined.

Exclusion of patients followed from uncontrolled infection, other autoimmune disease, pregnancy or lactation. The CDR3 is 17 residues long. The V and J ends lost 5 bases and 5 bases, in that order; junction bases with no gene match: 9. Germline V CDR1 and CDR2: SGHVS, FQNEAQ. From RNA transcripts, TCR beta CDR3 regions were amplified. In the first-round RT-PCR of the TCR CDR3, the HTBI primer set was used. From the multiplex PCR reads, TCRdb called clonotypes with MiXCR, one entry per CDR3 protein. Among around 600,000 distinct CDR3 sequences listed, roughly 15% were seen once. Findings and limits, study-wide: Model predictions of ophthalmopathy came a median approximately seven months before onset.

The J gene is TRBJ2-1, the V gene TRBV7-8; 13 bases map to TRBD2. The origin of this receptor is a woman in her forties or fifties with Graves' ophthalmopathy. Specimen: blood. Written as DNA, the CDR3 is TGTGCCAGCAGCACCAGAGGGACTAGCGGGACCCACAATGAGCAGTTCTTC. Its translation: CASSTRGTSGTHNEQFF.